The 4 T cell receptor beta chains reported below all come from one sample, sequenced in a study of T cell responses to AZD1222 COVID-19 vaccine (dated by TCRdb to 2020 to 2023). This sample's time point label indicates: baseline before first vaccination. The method behind the library was the immunoSEQ multiplex PCR assay. The immuneACCESS repertoire file appears here via TCRdb, limited to in-frame rearrangements. These files lack a portion of the clones; in checked studies, under half of the deficit traces to unresolved V genes, and the cause of the others is not known. This sample is represented by 120,000 to 150,000 clones; 70% to 90% of them were singletons. 5.5% to 6.5% of the sample lies in the top ten. The material was peripheral blood, obtained on day 0 of AZD1222 vaccination. The receptors derive from an adult in good health.

This clone has just a few counts. The chain couples TRBV30 to TRBJ2-2; possible D gene TRBD2, 6 bases. The V gene's germline CDR1 is GTSNPN and CDR2 SVGIG (reference sequence). The CDR3 length is 15 residues. V lost 2 bases and J 3 bases, leaving 13 bases between the germline ends. CDR3 DNA sequence: TGTGCCTGGAGTCCCGGGAGTCGAGACACCGGGGAGCTGTTTTTT. Encoded protein: CAWSPGSRDTGELFF.

The V and J genes are TRBV18 and TRBJ2-1, with TRBD1 as a possible D gene (6 bases). The V end was cut by 3 bases, the J end by 8 bases, with 14 bases between. The CDR3 runs to 14 residues. Germline values: CDR1 KGHSH, CDR2 LQKENI. Written as DNA, the CDR3 is TGTGCCAGCTCACCGACAGGCTCGCGGGATGAGCAGTTCTTC. Protein product: CASSPTGSRDEQFF.

The chain carries TRBV3-1 (or the pseudogene TRBV3-2) and TRBJ2-1; the match to TRBD2 covers 12 bases. Germline lookup yields CDR1 LGHDT and CDR2 YNNKEL (reference sequence). Unmatched junction bases numbered 9, after V lost 0 bases and J lost 9 bases. The CDR3 consists of 17 residues. CDR3 coding DNA: TGTGCCAGCAGCCAAGAGATTCGACTAGCGGGAGTCAGTGAGCAGTTCTTC. As protein: CASSQEIRLAGVSEQFF.

V and J are TRBV5-6 and TRBJ2-7; D is undetermined. Trimming left V 0 bases short and J 2 bases short, with 6 bases between. Germline CDR1 reads SGHDT; CDR2 reads YYEEEE. CDR3 length equals 13 residues. The CDR3 sequence: CASSLVPTYEQYF. Written as DNA, the CDR3 is TGTGCCAGCAGCTTGGTACCGACCTACGAGCAGTACTTC.